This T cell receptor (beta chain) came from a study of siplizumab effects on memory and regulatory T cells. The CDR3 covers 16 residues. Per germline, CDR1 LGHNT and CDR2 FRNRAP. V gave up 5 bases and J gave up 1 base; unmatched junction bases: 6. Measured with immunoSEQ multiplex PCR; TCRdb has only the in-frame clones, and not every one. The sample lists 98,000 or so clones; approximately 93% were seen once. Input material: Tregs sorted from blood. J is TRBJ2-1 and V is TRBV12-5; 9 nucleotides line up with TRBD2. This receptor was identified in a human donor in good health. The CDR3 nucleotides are TGTGCTAGTGGTCCCGTTGCGGGAGGGTCCTACAATGAGCAGTTCTTC. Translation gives CASGPVAGGSYNEQFF.